A single sample is the source of the 6 T cell receptor beta chains below, sequenced in a study of blood T cell repertoires in COVID-19. Profiled with immunoSEQ multiplex PCR; TCRdb holds only in-frame clones, not every one. The repertoire holds about 35,000 clones, with more than 70% as singletons. Sequencing was performed on peripheral blood. The receptors shown here come from a man in his sixties with active or convalescent COVID-19.

Here the CDR3 DNA reads TGTGCCAGCTACGCGGACAGGGGGTCGAACACCGGGGAGCTGTTTTTT. This sequence encodes CASYADRGSNTGELFF. V gene TRBV2 combines with J gene TRBJ2-2; TRBD1 matches 10 bases. From germline, CDR1 is SNHLY and CDR2 FYNNEI. The CDR3 is made up of 16 amino acids. Losses at the gene ends were 8 bases for V and 0 bases for J; bases not matched to a gene: 6.

V gene TRBV28 combines with J gene TRBJ1-5; TRBD1 aligns across 7 bases. The ends lost 5 bases at V and 8 bases at J; junction bases unmatched: 12. CDR3 length: 15 residues. Looked up from germline, CDR1 is MDHEN and CDR2 is SYDVKM. The CDR3 is CASSIPRQGREPQHF. The CDR3 coding sequence is TGTGCCAGCAGTATCCCCCGACAGGGTAGGGAGCCCCAGCATTTT.

This sequence joins TRBV10-3 and TRBJ1-1, with a weak D call TRBD1 (5 bases). Trimming took 3 bases from V and 1 from J, leaving 9 bases between them. The CDR3 totals 14 residues. CDR1 ENHRY and CDR2 SYGVKD come from the germline V gene. The chain's CDR3 is CAISETGENTEAFF. CDR3 DNA: TGTGCCATCAGTGAAACAGGAGAGAACACTGAAGCTTTCTTT.

The chain joins TRBV18 to TRBJ1-5, with D uncertain. CDR3 size: 15 residues. Trimming cost V 6 bases and J 6 bases, with 18 bases left between them. Germline values: CDR1 KGHSH, CDR2 LQKENI. The CDR3 DNA follows: TGTGCCAGCTCCCCGTCGGCCGGTGGGAGTCAGCCCCAGCATTTT. Translated: CASSPSAGGSQPQHF.

The chain links TRBV27 to TRBJ2-1; 7 nucleotides line up with TRBD1. The junction had 9 bases not matched to a gene; V was cut back by 2 bases and J by 5 bases. The CDR3 is 16 residues long. CDR1 is MNHEY, CDR2 SMNVEV, per germline (reference sequence). The CDR3 here is CASSLRPDTGDNEQFF. CDR3 bases: TGTGCCAGCAGTTTAAGGCCGGATACAGGGGACAATGAGCAGTTCTTC.

CDR3 residues: CASRGVAVTEAFF. The CDR3, as DNA: TGTGCCAGCAGAGGGGTGGCGGTCACTGAAGCTTTCTTT. V gene TRBV28 combines with J gene TRBJ1-1, with TRBD1 as a possible D gene (5 bases). Germline V gene sequence: CDR1 MDHEN, CDR2 SYDVKM. The CDR3 runs to 13 residues. The V gene lost 6 bases and the J gene lost 4 bases, with 12 bases spanning the gap.